A selection of T cell receptor beta chains follows, all from one sample in a study of chemoradiotherapy in HPV16-positive cancers. TCRdb keeps only in-frame clones here, not all; method: immunoSEQ multiplex PCR. Counted here are over 10,000 clones, 89% occurring once; the ten biggest clones make up roughly 22%. The sequences come from blood, collected from a patient who underwent chemoradiotherapy. The receptors were sampled from a human donor with HPV-associated anogenital cancer. Both conserved end residues are part of each CDR3. The D gene is left open where the match is weak. Only some rows state a clone size, as once, few, many or a class for expanded clones.

V	J	size	D	DNA	CDR3
TRBV7-8	TRBJ2-1	.	.	TGTGCCAGCAGCTTAACCCTCTTCCTAGCCGACTTCCACAATGAGCAGTTCTTC	CASSLTLFLADFHNEQFF
TRBV18	TRBJ1-1	.	TRBD1	TGTGCCAGCTCACCTCAGGGGGCTAAGACTGAAGCTTTCTTT	CASSPQGAKTEAFF
TRBV5-6	TRBJ2-3	once	.	TGTGCCAGCAGCTGGCGACCAGGCCGACTGACAGATACGCAGTATTTT	CASSWRPGRLTDTQYF
TRBV7-6	TRBJ2-7	once	.	TGTGCCAGCAGCTTAAAAGGGGGGTCAGGGAGGTTCTACGAGCAGTACTTC	CASSLKGGSGRFYEQYF
TRBV7-9	TRBJ2-2	once	TRBD2	TGTGCCAGCAACGGACTAGCGGGGGCTAGCACCGGGGAGCTGTTTTTT	CASNGLAGASTGELFF
TRBV2	TRBJ2-3	few	TRBD2	TGTGCCAGCAGCGGGACTAGCGGTGGCACAGATACGCAGTATTTT	CASSGTSGGTDTQYF
TRBV9	TRBJ1-1	.	.	TGTGCCAGCAGCGGAGTTACAGGGTCGTTGGACACTGAAGCTTTCTTT	CASSGVTGSLDTEAFF
TRBV28	TRBJ1-2	.	.	TGTGCCAGCACCCCCCTAGCCGGCCTCTATGGCTACACCTTC	CASTPLAGLYGYTF
TRBV6-1	TRBJ2-1	.	TRBD2	TGTGCCAGCAGTGGACGGACTAGCGGGAGGGGCGGCTACAATGAGCAGTTCTTC	CASSGRTSGRGGYNEQFF
TRBV19	TRBJ1-5	.	.	TGTGCCAGTAGTGTCTGGGGAAAAAAGTATCAGCCCCAGCATTTT	CASSVWGKKYQPQHF
TRBV6-5	TRBJ2-5	few	TRBD2	TGTGCCAGCAGTTCACTAGCGGGAGGGCCCGGAGAGACCCAGTACTTC	CASSSLAGGPGETQYF
TRBV20-1	TRBJ1-5	few	.	TGCAGTAGGGTCCGTACCCAGCATTTT	CSRVRTQHF